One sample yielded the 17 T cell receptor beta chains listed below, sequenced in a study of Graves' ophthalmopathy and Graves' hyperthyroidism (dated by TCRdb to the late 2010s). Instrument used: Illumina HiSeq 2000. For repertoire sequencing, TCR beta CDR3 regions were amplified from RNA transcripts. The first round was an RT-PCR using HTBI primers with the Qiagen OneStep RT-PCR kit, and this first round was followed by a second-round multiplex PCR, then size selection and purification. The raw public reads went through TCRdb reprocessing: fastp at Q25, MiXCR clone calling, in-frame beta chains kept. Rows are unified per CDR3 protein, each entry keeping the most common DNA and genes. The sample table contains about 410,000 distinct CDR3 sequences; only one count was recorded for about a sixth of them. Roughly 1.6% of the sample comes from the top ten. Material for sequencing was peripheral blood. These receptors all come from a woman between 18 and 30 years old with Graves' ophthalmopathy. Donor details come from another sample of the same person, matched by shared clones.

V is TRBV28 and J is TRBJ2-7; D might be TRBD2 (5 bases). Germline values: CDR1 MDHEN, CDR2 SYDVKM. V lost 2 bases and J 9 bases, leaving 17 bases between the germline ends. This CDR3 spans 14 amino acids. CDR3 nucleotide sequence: TGTGCCAGCAGTTTAGAGGACTCGACTACCGGGCAGTACTTC. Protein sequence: CASSLEDSTTGQYF.

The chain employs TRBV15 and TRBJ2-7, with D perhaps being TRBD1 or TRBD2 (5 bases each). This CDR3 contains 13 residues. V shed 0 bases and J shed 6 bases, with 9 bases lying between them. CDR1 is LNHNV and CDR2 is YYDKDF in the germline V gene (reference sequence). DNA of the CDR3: TGTGCCACCAGCAGAGAGAGGGGCATCGAGCAGTACTTC. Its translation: CATSRERGIEQYF.

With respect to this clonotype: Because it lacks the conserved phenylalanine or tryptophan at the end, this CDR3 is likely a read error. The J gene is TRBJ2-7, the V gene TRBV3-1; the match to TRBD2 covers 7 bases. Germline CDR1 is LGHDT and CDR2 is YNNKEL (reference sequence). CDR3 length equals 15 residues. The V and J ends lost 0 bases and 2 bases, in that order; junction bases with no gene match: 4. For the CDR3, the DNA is TGTGCCAGCAGCCAAGAAGGTGGGAGGGCCTACGAGCAGTACCTC. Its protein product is CASSQEGGRAYEQYL.

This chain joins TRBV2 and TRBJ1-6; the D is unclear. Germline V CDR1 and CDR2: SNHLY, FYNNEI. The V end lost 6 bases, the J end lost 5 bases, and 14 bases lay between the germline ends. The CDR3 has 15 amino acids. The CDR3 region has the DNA TGTGCCAGCAGGGGAAGTGTCGCGGATAATTCACCCCTCCACTTT. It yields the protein CASRGSVADNSPLHF.

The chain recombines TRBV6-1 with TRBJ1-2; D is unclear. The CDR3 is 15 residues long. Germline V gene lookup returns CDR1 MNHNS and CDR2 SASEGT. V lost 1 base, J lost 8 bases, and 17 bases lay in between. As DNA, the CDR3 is TGTGCCAGCAGTGAAGACGTCAGCAGGAAACGAGGCTACACCTTC. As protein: CASSEDVSRKRGYTF.

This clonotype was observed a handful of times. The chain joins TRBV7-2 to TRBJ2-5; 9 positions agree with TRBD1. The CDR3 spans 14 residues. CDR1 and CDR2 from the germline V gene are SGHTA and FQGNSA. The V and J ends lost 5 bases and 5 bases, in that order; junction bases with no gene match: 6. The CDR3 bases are TGTGCCAGCAGCATGGACAGGGGAAGCGAGACCCAGTACTTC. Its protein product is CASSMDRGSETQYF.

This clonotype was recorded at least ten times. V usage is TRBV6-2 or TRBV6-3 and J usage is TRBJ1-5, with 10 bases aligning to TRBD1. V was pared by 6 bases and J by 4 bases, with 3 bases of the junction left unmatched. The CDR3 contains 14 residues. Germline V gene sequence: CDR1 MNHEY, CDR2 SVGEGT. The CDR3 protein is CASRGQGENQPQHF. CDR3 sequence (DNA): TGTGCCAGCAGAGGACAGGGGGAGAATCAGCCCCAGCATTTT.

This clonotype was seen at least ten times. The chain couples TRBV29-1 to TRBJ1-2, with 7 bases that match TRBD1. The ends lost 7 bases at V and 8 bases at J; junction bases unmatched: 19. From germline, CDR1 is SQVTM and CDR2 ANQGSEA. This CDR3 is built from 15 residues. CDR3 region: CSAGGGGGALGGYTF. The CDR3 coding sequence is TGCAGCGCCGGAGGGGGAGGGGGCGCGCTGGGAGGCTACACCTTC.

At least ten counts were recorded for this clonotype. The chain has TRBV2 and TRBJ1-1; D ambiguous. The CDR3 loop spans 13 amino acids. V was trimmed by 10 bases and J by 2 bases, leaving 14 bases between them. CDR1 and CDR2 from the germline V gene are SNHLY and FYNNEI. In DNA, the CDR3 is TGTGCCAAGACGAGTGGCCCCAACACTGAAGCTTTCTTT. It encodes CAKTSGPNTEAFF.

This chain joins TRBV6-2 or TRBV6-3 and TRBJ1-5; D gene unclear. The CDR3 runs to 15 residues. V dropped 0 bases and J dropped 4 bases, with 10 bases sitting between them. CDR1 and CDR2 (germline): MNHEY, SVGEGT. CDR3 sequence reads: CASSYSGRTNQPQHF. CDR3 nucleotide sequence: TGTGCCAGCAGTTACTCGGGGAGGACTAATCAGCCCCAGCATTTT.

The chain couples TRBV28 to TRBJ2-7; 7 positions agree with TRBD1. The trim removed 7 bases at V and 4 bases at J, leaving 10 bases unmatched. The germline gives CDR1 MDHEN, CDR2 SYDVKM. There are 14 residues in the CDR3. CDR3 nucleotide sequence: TGTGCCAGCAATATAGGGGGCGCTTCGTACGAGCAGTACTTC. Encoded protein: CASNIGGASYEQYF.

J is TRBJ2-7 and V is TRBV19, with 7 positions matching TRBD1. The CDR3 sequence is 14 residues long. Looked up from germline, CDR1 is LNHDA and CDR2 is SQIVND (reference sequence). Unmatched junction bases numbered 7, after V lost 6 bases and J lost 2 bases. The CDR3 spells CASRTETGAYEQYF. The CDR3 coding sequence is TGTGCCAGTAGGACCGAAACAGGGGCCTACGAGCAGTACTTC.

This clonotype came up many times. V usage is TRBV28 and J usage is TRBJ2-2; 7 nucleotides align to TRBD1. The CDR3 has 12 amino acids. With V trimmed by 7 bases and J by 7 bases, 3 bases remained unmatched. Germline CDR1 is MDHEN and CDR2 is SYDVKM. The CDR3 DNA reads TGTGCCAGCACCCAGGGGGTCGGGGAGCTGTTTTTT. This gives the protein CASTQGVGELFF.

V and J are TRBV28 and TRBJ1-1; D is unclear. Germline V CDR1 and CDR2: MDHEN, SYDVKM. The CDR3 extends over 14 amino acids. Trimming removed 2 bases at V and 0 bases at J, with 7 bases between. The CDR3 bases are TGTGCCAGCAGTTTAGATCAGGTGAACACTGAAGCTTTCTTT. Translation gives CASSLDQVNTEAFF.

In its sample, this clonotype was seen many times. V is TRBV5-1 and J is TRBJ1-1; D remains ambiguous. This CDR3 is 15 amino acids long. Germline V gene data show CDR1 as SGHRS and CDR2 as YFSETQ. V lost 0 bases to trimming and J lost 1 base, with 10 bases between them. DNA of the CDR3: TGCGCCAGCAGCTTGGCAAGTAGAACGAACACTGAAGCTTTCTTT. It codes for CASSLASRTNTEAFF.

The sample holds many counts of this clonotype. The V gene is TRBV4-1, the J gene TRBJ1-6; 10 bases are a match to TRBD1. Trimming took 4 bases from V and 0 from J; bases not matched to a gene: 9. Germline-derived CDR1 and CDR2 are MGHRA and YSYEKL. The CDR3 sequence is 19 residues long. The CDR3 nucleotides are TGCGCCAGCAGCCGAGCCGGGACAGGGGCCTACTCCTATAATTCACCCCTCCACTTT. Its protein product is CASSRAGTGAYSYNSPLHF.

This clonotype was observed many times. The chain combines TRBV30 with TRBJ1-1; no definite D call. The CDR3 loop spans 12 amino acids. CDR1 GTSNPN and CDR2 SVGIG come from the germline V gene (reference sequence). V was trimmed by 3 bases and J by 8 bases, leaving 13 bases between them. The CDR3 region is CAWSPTTGEAFF. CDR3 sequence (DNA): TGTGCCTGGAGCCCGACGACCGGGGAAGCTTTCTTT.